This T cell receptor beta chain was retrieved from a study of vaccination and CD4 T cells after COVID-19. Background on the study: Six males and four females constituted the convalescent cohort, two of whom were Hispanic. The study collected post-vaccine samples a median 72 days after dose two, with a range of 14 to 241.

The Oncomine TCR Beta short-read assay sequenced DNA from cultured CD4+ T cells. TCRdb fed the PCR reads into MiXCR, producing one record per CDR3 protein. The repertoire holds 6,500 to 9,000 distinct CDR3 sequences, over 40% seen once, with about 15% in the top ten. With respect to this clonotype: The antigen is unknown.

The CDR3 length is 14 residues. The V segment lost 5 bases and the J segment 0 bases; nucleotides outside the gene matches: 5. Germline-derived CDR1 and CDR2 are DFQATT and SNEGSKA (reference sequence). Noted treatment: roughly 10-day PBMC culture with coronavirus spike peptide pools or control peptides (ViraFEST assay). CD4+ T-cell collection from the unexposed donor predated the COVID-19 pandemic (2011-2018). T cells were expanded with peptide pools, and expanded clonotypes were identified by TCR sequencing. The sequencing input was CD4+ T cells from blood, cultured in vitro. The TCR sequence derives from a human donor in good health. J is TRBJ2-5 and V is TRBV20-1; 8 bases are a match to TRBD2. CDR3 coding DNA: TGCAGTGCTTCCGCGGGGGGTAACCAAGAGACCCAGTACTTC. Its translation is CSASAGGNQETQYF.